The 10 T cell receptor beta chains below all came from one sample that was sequenced in a study. TCRdb passed the 5' RACE reads through MiXCR, listing each CDR3 protein once. The sample contains more than 6,500 distinct CDR3 sequences, around 40% of which appear only once. Sequenced: tumor-infiltrating memory CD4+ T cells sorted from the breast tumor. Indicated subset: memory CD4+ T cells, CD4+CD45RO+CD25-. The receptors originated from a female donor with breast cancer.

The V call is TRBV7-3, the J call TRBJ2-7; 8 positions agree with TRBD1. V shed 2 bases, J shed 6 bases, and the junction held 6 bases outside the gene matches. Germline CDR1 and CDR2: SGHTA and FQGTGA. The CDR3 length is 14 residues. The chain's CDR3 is CASSLQDRVGEQYF. The CDR3 bases are TGTGCCAGCAGCTTACAGGACAGGGTTGGCGAGCAGTACTTC.

This clonotype was observed at least ten times. The chain employs TRBV18 and TRBJ1-1; D is uncertain. Germline V lookup: CDR1 KGHSH, CDR2 LQKENI. V was pared by 5 bases and J by 1 base, with 11 bases between. The CDR3 is made up of 14 amino acids. The CDR3 sequence: CASSLTAANTEAFF. CDR3 nucleotides: TGTGCCAGCTCATTGACGGCTGCGAACACTGAAGCTTTCTTT.

The chain has TRBV20-1 and TRBJ2-7, with TRBD2 matching 12 bases. The CDR3 length is 23 residues. Germline V CDR1 and CDR2: DFQATT, SNEGSKA (reference sequence). The ends lost 2 bases at V and 0 bases at J; junction bases unmatched: 26. The CDR3 DNA reads as TGCAGTGCTAGAACGGGACAGGGGCTAGCGGGAGGGAGGGAGGTGGGAAGCTCCTACGAGCAGTACTTC. This sequence encodes CSARTGQGLAGGREVGSSYEQYF.

The CDR3, as DNA: TGTGCCAGCTCGCCGTTGCCGGGGACCTCCTCCTACGAGCAGTACTTC. Its protein is CASSPLPGTSSYEQYF. The chain couples TRBV18 to TRBJ2-7; D is perhaps TRBD1 or TRBD2 (5 bases each). This CDR3 spans 16 amino acids. Germline V gene data show CDR1 as KGHSH and CDR2 as LQKENI. Trimming left V 6 bases short and J 0 bases short, with 18 bases between. Complete variable domain (other parts from reference TRBV18 and TRBJ2-7): NAGVMQNPRHLVRRRGQEARLRCSPMKGHSHVYWYRQLPEEGLKFMVYLQKENIIDESGMPKERFSAEFPKEGPSILRIQQVVRGDSAAYFCASSPLPGTSSYEQYFGPGTRLTVT.

This clonotype was detected many times. The chain carries TRBV7-8 and TRBJ2-2, with 8 bases aligning to TRBD1. The trim removed 5 bases at V and 5 bases at J, leaving 13 bases unmatched. From germline, CDR1 is SGHVS and CDR2 FQNEAQ. The CDR3 is 17 amino acids. The CDR3 is CASSTHRTGFETGELFF. The CDR3 nucleotides are TGTGCCAGCAGCACCCACAGGACAGGGTTTGAAACCGGGGAGCTGTTTTTT.

In its sample, this clonotype was seen many times. Possible read error: a much larger clone is one base away. This chain links TRBV5-1 with TRBJ2-5; no definite D call. Germline CDR1 and CDR2: SGHRS and YFSETQ. The length of the CDR3 is 13 residues. Trimming removed 1 base at V and 5 bases at J, with 9 bases between. CDR3 nucleotides: TGCGCCAGCAGCTTGCAGCGTTGGGAGACCCAGTACTTC. Amino acids: CASSLQRWETQYF. Variable domain in full (rest from reference TRBV5-1 and TRBJ2-5): KAGVTQTPRYLIKTRGQQVTLSCSPISGHRSVSWYQQTPGQGLQFLFEYFSETQRNKGNFPGRFSGRQFSNSRSEMNVSTLELGDSALYLCASSLQRWETQYFGPGTRLLVL.

This clonotype is medium-sized by share. At one boundary the junction diverges from the germline segment, which might be a read error. J is TRBJ2-7 and V is TRBV20-1; 8 bases fit TRBD2. CDR1 is DFQATT and CDR2 is SNEGSKA in the germline V gene (reference sequence). CDR3 length: 13 amino acids. CDR3 amino acids: CSARGGNSYGQYF. The CDR3 coding sequence is TGCAGTGCCCGGGGGGGCAACTCCTACGGGCAGTACTTC.

CDR3 sequence: CASRQGGVQGYTF. CDR3 bases: TGCGCCAGCAGACAGGGAGGGGTGCAGGGCTACACCTTC. V gene TRBV4-1 combines with J gene TRBJ1-2; D possibly corresponds to TRBD1 (6 bases). With 6 bases removed from V and 8 bases from J, the gap between germline ends came to 16 bases. The V gene's germline CDR1 is MGHRA and CDR2 YSYEKL. The CDR3 spans 13 residues.

Ten or more counts support this clonotype. This chain uses TRBV5-1 with TRBJ2-7; D unresolved. Germline V gene sequence: CDR1 SGHRS, CDR2 YFSETQ. V lost 3 bases to trimming and J lost 7 bases, with 8 bases between them. This CDR3 comprises 11 residues. The CDR3 sequence: CASSWMGEQYF. Written as DNA, the CDR3 is TGCGCCAGCAGCTGGATGGGTGAGCAGTACTTC.

J is TRBJ2-1 and V is TRBV7-2, with TRBD2 matching over 7 bases. The CDR3 spans 15 residues. Germline CDR1 reads SGHTA; CDR2 reads FQGNSA. The V segment lost 5 bases and the J segment 7 bases; nucleotides outside the gene matches: 11. CDR3 in amino acids: CASSMTSLGRNEQFF. The CDR3 nucleotides are TGTGCCAGCAGCATGACTAGCTTAGGAAGAAATGAGCAGTTCTTC.